A single T cell receptor (beta chain) is shown here with its context. Its antigen is not known. The data were obtained in a study of T cells after yellow fever vaccination. Study-wide background: With SMART-Seq v4 Ultra Low Input, the fractions containing low cell numbers were prepared. Overall study results and limits: The study re-detected most primary-vaccination clones after the booster (roughly 95% CD4, roughly 85% CD8).

CDR3 length equals 14 residues. The J segment lost 2 bases and the V segment lost 3 bases, leaving 3 bases of the junction unmatched. Each CDR3 protein is one row after TCRdb ran MiXCR on the 5' RACE reads. Seen here are 200,000 to 250,000 distinct CDR3 sequences, less than 3.5% observed once, and the top ten hold about 3.3%. This sequence was found in a man aged 18 to 35 who received the YFV17D yellow fever vaccine. The genes are TRBV12-3 or TRBV12-4 and TRBJ1-2, with 7 bases aligning to TRBD1. The input for sequencing was CD4+ T cells sorted from PBMCs, taken 10 days after the yellow fever booster vaccination. The DNA of the CDR3 is TGTGCCAGCAGTTTTACAGGGGCCAACTATGGCTACACCTTC. It codes for CASSFTGANYGYTF.